These 29 T cell receptor beta chains share one sample of origin, sequenced in a study of immune heterogeneity within non-small cell lung tumors. Template material comprised bulk tumor genomic DNA at roughly 630 ng per sample. Primary tumors were biopsied several times each, far apart, intraoperatively. Undergoing curative surgery were patients whose non-small cell lung cancer was untreated and newly diagnosed. It was a multiplex PCR that amplified TCR beta CDR3, with 32 V and 13 J primers. TCRdb ran MiXCR on the multiplex PCR reads and lists one entry per CDR3 protein. The repertoire holds several thousand distinct CDR3 sequences, with around 20% as singletons. Sequenced sample: lung tumor tissue. The receptor source for this set is a female donor with non-small cell lung cancer.

As for this clonotype: A read error may be the cause here, since a much bigger clone is one base away. The gene calls are TRBV13 and TRBJ1-5; no firm D call. Trimming cost V 6 bases and J 0 bases, with 18 bases left between them. The CDR3 spans 17 residues. Germline V CDR1 and CDR2: PRHDT, FYEKMQ (reference sequence). CDR3 protein: CASRDPRVIYSNQPQHF. CDR3 in DNA: TGTGCCAGCAGGGACCCACGAGTGATATATAGCAATCAGCCCCAGCATTTT.

This clonotype has more than one count but fewer than ten. The gene calls are TRBV19 and TRBJ1-1, with no clear D. CDR1 and CDR2 from the germline V gene are LNHDA and SQIVND (reference sequence). The ends were cut back, 4 bases at V and 1 base at J, with 4 bases in the middle. The CDR3 has 12 amino acids. In DNA form, the CDR3 reads TGTGCCAGTAGTACCGGGAACACTGAAGCTTTCTTT. Translated, it gives CASSTGNTEAFF.

Only a few counts were recorded for this clonotype. The genes are TRBV3-1 and TRBJ2-7; D gene unclear. Germline V lookup: CDR1 LGHDT, CDR2 YNNKEL (reference sequence). The CDR3 sequence is 14 residues long. The V end lost 2 bases, the J end lost 5 bases, and 13 bases lay between the germline ends. The CDR3: CASSQLSTAHEQYF. The CDR3 DNA is TGTGCCAGCAGCCAACTGTCCACCGCCCACGAGCAGTACTTC.

Notes on this clonotype: A much larger clone is a single base away; this may be a read error. This likely comes from a read error, as the CDR3 has no conserved phenylalanine or tryptophan at its end. The rearrangement links TRBV30 to TRBJ1-1, with no clear D. Germline CDR1 GTSNPN, CDR2 SVGIG (reference sequence). V was clipped by 0 bases and J by 0 bases, with 8 bases between them. This CDR3 is 14 amino acids long. The CDR3 loop reads CAWSVRRLNTEAFL. The CDR3 DNA follows: TGTGCCTGGAGTGTCCGAAGGCTGAACACTGAAGCTTTCCTT.

V and J are TRBV7-2 and TRBJ2-7; 12 nucleotides match TRBD2. The CDR3 totals 16 residues. J gave up 2 bases and V 1 base, and 3 bases lay outside the gene matches. Germline assignment: CDR1 SGHTA and CDR2 FQGNSA. This chain's CDR3 is CASSLELAGGTYEQYF. CDR3 nucleotides: TGTGCCAGCAGCTTAGAACTAGCGGGAGGAACCTACGAGCAGTACTTC.

The table lists this clonotype with a count of one. The chain carries TRBV5-4 and TRBJ1-6, with 7 bases that match TRBD1. The germline V gene encodes CDR1 SGHNT and CDR2 YYREEE (reference sequence). J lost 8 bases, V lost 2 bases, and 4 bases had no gene match. This CDR3 has 14 residues. The CDR3 region has the DNA TGTGCCAGCAGCTTAGGGGACAGAGATTCACCCCTCCACTTT. Its translation: CASSLGDRDSPLHF.

On this clonotype itself: This may be a read error, as it is one base from a much larger clone. The chain carries TRBV7-6 and TRBJ2-7; D is unclear. This CDR3 contains 11 residues. Per the germline V gene, CDR1 is SGHVS and CDR2 is FNYEAQ. Trimming took 1 base from V and 5 from J, leaving 3 bases between them. Here the CDR3 reads CASSLENEQYF. CDR3 bases: TGTGCCAGCAGCTTAGAGAACGAGCAGTACTTC.

By sample share, this clonotype is medium-sized. In DNA, the CDR3 is TGTGCCAGCAGCCCTGGGTATTCTAAACACAATGAGCAGTTCTTC. This translates into CASSPGYSKHNEQFF. The genes are TRBV7-2 and TRBJ2-1; D is ambiguous. Trimming removed 5 bases from V and 5 bases from J, with 16 bases in between. This CDR3 comprises 15 residues. Germline V CDR1 and CDR2: SGHTA, FQGNSA.

This clonotype was counted only a few times. This sequence joins TRBV10-3 and TRBJ1-6; TRBD1 might be the D (6 bases). The length of the CDR3 is 14 residues. Trimming took 11 bases from V and 3 from J, leaving 14 bases between them. Germline CDR1 and CDR2: ENHRY and SYGVKD. CDR3 protein: CAGWEGVYNSPLHF. In DNA form, the CDR3 reads TGTGCCGGCTGGGAGGGGGTCTATAATTCACCCCTCCACTTT.

By sample share, this clonotype is medium-sized (0.01 to 0.1%). The rearrangement joins TRBV6-1 to TRBJ1-5; 7 bases align to TRBD1. Germline loops: CDR1 MNHNS, CDR2 SASEGT. V trimming: 6 bases; J trimming: 6 bases; junction bases outside the gene matches: 8. The CDR3 runs to 14 residues. The chain's CDR3 is CASSPIGGGQPQHF. The CDR3 DNA reads as TGTGCCAGCAGCCCTATAGGGGGCGGTCAGCCCCAGCATTTT.

This clonotype is labeled as medium-sized (0.01 to 0.1%). The chain has TRBV11-1 and TRBJ2-7; TRBD1 matches at 8 bases. The CDR3 length is 13 residues. V dropped 3 bases and J dropped 4; count of bases not matched to a gene: 2. Germline V gene lookup returns CDR1 SGHAT and CDR2 FQDESV (reference sequence). The chain's CDR3 is CASSFRGRYEQYF. DNA of the CDR3: TGTGCCAGCAGCTTCAGGGGGCGATACGAGCAGTACTTC.

This clonotype has just a few counts. This sequence joins TRBV10-2 and TRBJ1-5, with D unresolved. Trimming left V 6 bases short and J 7 bases short, with 16 bases between. Germline CDR1 reads WSHSY; CDR2 reads SAAADI. This CDR3 contains 14 residues. In DNA, the CDR3 is TGCGCCAGCAGCAAAGGGCAACCCGACCAGCCCCAGCATTTT. Protein sequence: CASSKGQPDQPQHF.

In its sample, this clonotype ranks as medium-sized (0.01 to 0.1%). This chain connects TRBV5-1 to TRBJ1-2; the D gene is possibly TRBD1 (5 bases). The germline gives CDR1 SGHRS, CDR2 YFSETQ. This CDR3 has 13 residues. The V end lost 3 bases, the J end lost 2 bases, and 8 bases lay between the germline ends. CDR3 amino acids: CASSYRLNYGYTF. In DNA form, the CDR3 reads TGCGCCAGCAGCTACAGGCTCAACTATGGCTACACCTTC.

Within the sample, this clonotype is medium-sized. V and J are TRBV19 and TRBJ2-4; D is perhaps TRBD1 (6 bases). The germline V and J ends were trimmed by 5 bases and 8 bases, with 13 bases remaining between them. From germline, CDR1 is LNHDA and CDR2 SQIVND (reference sequence). There are 13 residues in the CDR3. The CDR3 DNA is TGTGCCAGTAGTGGTGGACAGACAGACATTCAGTACTTC. Protein: CASSGGQTDIQYF.

The rearrangement joins TRBV2 to TRBJ2-5; the D is unclear. Deletions cut 3 bases from V and 5 bases from J, with 10 bases between. CDR1 and CDR2 from the germline V gene are SNHLY and FYNNEI. This CDR3 has 13 amino acids. The CDR3 sequence: CASSEDGWETQYF. The CDR3 DNA reads as TGTGCCAGCAGTGAGGACGGTTGGGAGACCCAGTACTTC.

The chain is built from TRBV18 and TRBJ2-1; unclear D gene. V was shortened by 0 bases and J by 5 bases, with 11 bases between the two germline ends. This CDR3 is built from 15 residues. Per the germline V gene, CDR1 is KGHSH and CDR2 is LQKENI. CDR3 nucleotide sequence: TGTGCCAGCTCACCACCGGCAGCGAGAGACAATGAGCAGTTCTTC. Protein: CASSPPAARDNEQFF.

V usage is TRBV20-1 and J usage is TRBJ1-1; TRBD1 aligns across 10 bases. CDR1 DFQATT and CDR2 SNEGSKA come from the germline V gene (reference sequence). J gave up 4 bases and V 2 bases, and 7 bases lay outside the gene matches. The CDR3 runs to 15 residues. The CDR3, as DNA: TGCAGTGCTAGAAGGGACAGGGGAGCCTCCACTGAAGCTTTCTTT. This codes for CSARRDRGASTEAFF.

This clonotype was recorded only once. It may be a read error: a sequence one base away is much more abundant. Without the conserved terminal phenylalanine or tryptophan, this CDR3 likely stems from a read error. As DNA, the CDR3 is TGTGCCAGTAGGTCACGGGGCGCTGAAGCTTTCTCT. Protein product: CASRSRGAEAFS. V usage is TRBV19 and J usage is TRBJ1-1; TRBD1 might be the D (5 bases). In germline, CDR1 is LNHDA, CDR2 SQIVND (reference sequence). The V and J ends lost 6 bases and 6 bases respectively, with 11 bases between them. The CDR3 has 12 residues.

With respect to this clonotype: A much more abundant neighbour one base away suggests this may be a read error. The chain joins TRBV19 to TRBJ2-7; unclear D gene. CDR3 length equals 14 residues. Per germline, CDR1 LNHDA and CDR2 SQIVND (reference sequence). V lost 3 bases and J 6 bases, leaving 15 bases between the germline ends. CDR3 coding DNA: TGTGCCAGTAGTATTTCCGGTCACGGCTGCGAGCAGTACTTC. Amino acids: CASSISGHGCEQYF.

In this sample, this clonotype turned up a few times. The chain joins TRBV6-2 or TRBV6-3 to TRBJ1-1; D is possibly TRBD1 (5 bases). Germline-derived CDR1 and CDR2 are MNHEY and SVGEGT. This CDR3 comprises 13 residues. Trimming took off 0 bases at V and 6 bases at J, with 8 bases between the two ends. CDR3 residues: CASSYSRGAEAFF. Here the CDR3 DNA reads TGTGCCAGCAGTTACTCGAGGGGCGCTGAAGCTTTCTTT.

Points on this clonotype: One junction end does not reproduce the germline sequence, and a read error may be involved. The V call is TRBV3-1, the J call TRBJ2-5; 7 bases match TRBD1. There are 15 residues in the CDR3. Germline loops: CDR1 LGHDT, CDR2 YNNKEL (reference sequence). The CDR3 sequence: CSSSQGDSLRETQYF. The CDR3 DNA sequence: TGTTCCAGCAGCCAAGGGGACAGCCTCCGGGAGACCCAGTACTTC.

Within the sample, this clonotype is medium-sized (0.01 to 0.1%). The CDR3 reads CAWSTGQGDSQPQHF. The CDR3 coding sequence is TGTGCCTGGAGTACTGGACAGGGAGATTCTCAGCCCCAGCATTTT. The chain uses TRBV30 and TRBJ1-5; 8 bases line up with TRBD1. This CDR3 has 15 amino acids. J gave up 6 bases and V 2 bases, and 9 bases lay outside the gene matches. Germline V gene lookup returns CDR1 GTSNPN and CDR2 SVGIG (reference sequence).

The chain combines TRBV7-2 with TRBJ2-2; D not resolved. This CDR3 spans 14 amino acids. With 3 bases removed from V and 7 bases from J, the gap between germline ends came to 12 bases. CDR1 and CDR2 from the germline V gene are SGHTA and FQGNSA. The CDR3 region is CASSFGPGGGELFF. The CDR3 DNA reads as TGTGCCAGCAGCTTCGGTCCGGGCGGCGGGGAGCTGTTTTTT. The full variable domain, rest sourced from reference TRBV7-2 and TRBJ2-2, is GAGVSQSPSNKVTEKGKDVELRCDPISGHTALYWYRQSLGQGLEFLIYFQGNSAPDKSGLPSDRFSAERTGGSVSTLTIQRTQQEDSAVYLCASSFGPGGGELFFGEGSRLTVL.

This clonotype was recorded a few times. V is TRBV6-2 or TRBV6-3 and J is TRBJ1-1; D not certain. The CDR3 extends over 12 amino acids. Trimming removed 4 bases from V and 1 base from J, with 4 bases in between. CDR1 is MNHEY, CDR2 SVGEGT, per germline. The chain's CDR3 is CASSWENTEAFF. In DNA, the CDR3 is TGTGCCAGCAGTTGGGAGAACACTGAAGCTTTCTTT.

This clonotype qualifies as medium-sized. J is TRBJ1-5 and V is TRBV28; no reliable D call. Per the germline V gene, CDR1 is MDHEN and CDR2 is SYDVKM. The CDR3 loop spans 17 amino acids. V was cut by 4 bases and J by 3 bases, with 19 bases left in between. The DNA for the CDR3 is TGTGCCAGCAGTTCCATGAAGACCACAGAAATCAATCAGCCCCAGCATTTT. Protein: CASSSMKTTEINQPQHF.

In regard to this clonotype: No conserved phenylalanine or tryptophan ends this CDR3, so it is likely a read error. No DNA is shown, since the ends of the CDR3 on it are uncertain; the CDR3 is the one TCRdb lists. The chain employs TRBV19 and TRBJ2-3; the table calls TRBD1, which could not be checked here. Termini included, the CDR3 measures 15 amino acids. Germline values: CDR1 LNHDA, CDR2 SQIVND (reference sequence). The CDR3 here is CASSMGTSGEQYFGP.

Turning to this clonotype: One base away lies a much larger clone, so this may be a sequencing read error. This chain uses TRBV9 with TRBJ1-4; D gene uncertain. V lost 0 bases and J lost 7, with 22 bases in between. Germline V gene lookup returns CDR1 SGDLS and CDR2 YYNGEE. The CDR3 totals 18 residues. CDR3 coding DNA: TGTGCCAGCAGCGTAGGTGTAGGTGGGTCCGAACTCGGTGAAAAACTGTTTTTT. Translating gives CASSVGVGGSELGEKLFF.

The CDR3 sequence is CASSQEFETGGNGELFF. Here the CDR3 DNA reads TGTGCCAGCAGCCAAGAATTCGAGACAGGGGGCAACGGGGAGCTGTTTTTT. The rearrangement joins TRBV3-1 to TRBJ2-2; 10 bases line up with TRBD1. Per the germline V gene, CDR1 is LGHDT and CDR2 is YNNKEL (reference sequence). CDR3 length: 17 residues. The junction had 8 bases not matched to a gene; V was cut back by 0 bases and J by 7 bases.

The rearrangement links TRBV20-1 to TRBJ2-2; possible D gene TRBD1, 6 bases. V lost 6 bases to trimming and J lost 4 bases, with 9 bases between them. This CDR3 comprises 12 residues. The germline CDR1 and CDR2 sequences are DFQATT and SNEGSKA (reference sequence). CDR3 in amino acids: CSARDITGELFF. The CDR3 DNA reads TGCAGTGCCCGGGACATCACCGGGGAGCTGTTTTTT.